The 20 T cell receptor beta chains below come from one sample, sequenced in a study of T cells in women clearing cervical HPV infection. Generated by immunoSEQ multiplex PCR, the TCRdb table keeps only in-frame clones and is missing some. The sample totals roughly 30,000 clones. Sequenced sample: blood buffy coat. All receptors derive from a woman between 18 and 70 years old with a cervical HPV16 infection that either progressed to CIN3+ or cleared (not recorded which).

Of note for this clone: Read sequence stops 3 residues before the CDR3 end, and the germline J gene provides the missing end. The chain is built from TRBV20-1 and TRBJ2-1, with 7 bases that match TRBD1. Trimming at V came to 0 bases and at J to 5 bases, leaving 4 bases not matched to a gene. CDR3 length equals 14 residues. Germline V gene sequence: CDR1 DFQATT, CDR2 SNEGSKA (reference sequence). The CDR3 bases that were read are TGCAGTGCTAGAGAACCGGGACAGAACAATGAG. This translates into CSAREPGQNNE. The whole CDR3 region reads CSAREPGQNNEQFF.

About this clone: The CDR3 goes on 3 residues after the read ends, and that part is filled in from the germline J gene. The chain recombines TRBV7-9 with TRBJ1-1; D might be TRBD1 (6 bases). Germline CDR1 and CDR2: SEHNR and FQNEAQ (reference sequence). V was trimmed by 2 bases and J by 5 bases, leaving 9 bases between them. This CDR3 is 13 amino acids long. The CDR3: CASSLQGPTEAFF. CDR3 DNA (partial): TGTGCCAGCAGCTTACAGGGGCCGACTGAA.

To note about this clone: The CDR3 is cut off 3 residues early in the read; its end comes from the germline J gene. V gene TRBV2 combines with J gene TRBJ2-7; maybe TRBD1 (6 bases). The V end lost 8 bases, the J end lost 0 bases, and 8 bases lay between the germline ends. Looked up from germline, CDR1 is SNHLY and CDR2 is FYNNEI. This CDR3 is 12 amino acids long. This CDR3 reads CASRDNSYEQYF. CDR3 DNA (partial): TGTGCCAGCCGGGACAACTCCTACGAG.

For this clone: The read terminates 3 residues before the CDR3 end, so the remaining end is supplied by the germline J gene. The chain has TRBV12-3 or TRBV12-4 and TRBJ2-5; TRBD2 matches at 10 bases. With V trimmed by 2 bases and J by 2 bases, 2 bases remained unmatched. The CDR3 has 15 amino acids. The chain's CDR3 is CASSLTAGGQETQYF. The part of the CDR3 DNA that was read is TGTGCCAGCAGTTTAACAGCGGGGGGGCAAGAGACC.

Of note for this clone: The read ends 3 residues shy of where the CDR3 ends; the end is completed using the germline J gene. The chain employs TRBV19 and TRBJ1-3, with 8 bases aligning to TRBD1. Germline V gene lookup returns CDR1 LNHDA and CDR2 SQIVND (reference sequence). With V trimmed by 7 bases and J by 0 bases, 5 bases remained unmatched. This CDR3 region has 15 residues. CDR3 bases read: TGTGCCAGTACAGGGGGCTTAAGCTCTGGAAACACC. This codes for CASTGGLSSGNT. The full-length CDR3 reads as CASTGGLSSGNTIYF.

With respect to this clone: Sequencing ends 3 residues short of the CDR3 end; the germline J gene provides the rest. The chain is built from TRBV20-1 and TRBJ2-1; TRBD2 aligns across 11 bases. In germline, CDR1 is DFQATT, CDR2 SNEGSKA (reference sequence). The CDR3 covers 14 residues. V trimming: 5 bases; J trimming: 5 bases; junction bases outside the gene matches: 5. This CDR3 reads CSAATSGRNNEQFF. CDR3 DNA (partial): TGCAGTGCTGCTACTAGCGGGAGAAACAATGAG.

On this clone: The sequenced fragment ends 3 residues before the CDR3 boundary, so the rest is inferred from the germline J gene. V is TRBV6-2 or TRBV6-3 and J is TRBJ2-5; TRBD1 might be the D (5 bases). CDR1 and CDR2 from the germline V gene are MNHEY and SVGEGT. CDR3 size: 14 residues. Trimming removed 0 bases at V and 2 bases at J, with 7 bases between. The DNA read from the CDR3 is TGTGCCAGCAGTTACTCAGGGGAACAAGAGACC. Amino acids: CASSYSGEQET. The whole CDR3 is CASSYSGEQETQYF.

In the case of this clone: Mismatch with germline at one junction end may stem from a read error. The CDR3 end falls 3 residues outside the read, so it is completed with the germline J gene. The V gene is TRBV19, the J gene TRBJ1-6, with 7 positions matching TRBD1. The germline V gene encodes CDR1 LNHDA and CDR2 SQIVND (reference sequence). CDR3 size: 13 residues. CDR3 DNA, as far as it was read: TGTGCCAGTACTATACAGGGGAATTCACCC. Translation: CASTIQGNSP. The full CDR3 reads CASTIQGNSPLHF.

Concerning this clone itself: The read comes to an end 3 residues before the CDR3 does, leaving the germline J gene to fill in the end. The chain uses TRBV7-2 and TRBJ1-2; 7 bases are a match to TRBD1. Germline lookup yields CDR1 SGHTA and CDR2 FQGNSA. The CDR3 is 15 residues long. The ends lost 3 bases at V and 7 bases at J; junction bases unmatched: 11. CDR3 bases read: TGTGCCAGCAGCTTCCTCACGGAGGGGGCAGGTGGC. Translated, it gives CASSFLTEGAGG. The CDR3 in full is CASSFLTEGAGGYTF.

As regards this clone: The sequence runs out 3 residues before the end of the CDR3; the remainder is reconstructed from the germline J gene. This chain joins TRBV10-3 and TRBJ2-1; unclear D gene. Trimming removed 5 bases at V and 7 bases at J, with 18 bases between. The CDR3 is 15 residues long. Germline CDR1 reads ENHRY; CDR2 reads SYGVKD. The part of the CDR3 DNA that was read is TGTGCCATCAGTCCTGATATACTATCTCGGAATGAG. This encodes CAISPDILSRNE. The whole CDR3 protein is CAISPDILSRNEQFF.

To note about this clone: Read data end 3 residues before the CDR3 end; the end is taken from the germline J gene. The V gene is TRBV5-1, the J gene TRBJ2-7; D gene ambiguous. The ends were cut back, 0 bases at V and 1 base at J, with 5 bases in the middle. Germline CDR1 SGHRS, CDR2 YFSETQ. CDR3 size: 13 residues. CDR3 region: CASSLVPSYEQYF. The part of the CDR3 DNA that was read is TGCGCCAGCAGCTTGGTTCCGTCCTACGAG.

CDR3: CASSLTAGGPSEQFF. The sequenced part of the CDR3 DNA is TGTGCCAGCAGCTTAACAGCGGGAGGGCCGTCTGAG. The V and J genes are TRBV7-2 and TRBJ2-1, with TRBD2 identical over 10 bases. The read terminates 3 residues ahead of where the CDR3 ends, so the germline J gene completes it. CDR3 length: 15 amino acids. The junction had 7 bases not matched to a gene; V was cut back by 2 bases and J by 9 bases. Germline CDR1 is SGHTA and CDR2 is FQGNSA.

As concerns this clone: Read sequence stops 3 residues before the CDR3 end, and the germline J gene provides the missing end. The V gene is TRBV4-1, the J gene TRBJ2-7; D is unresolved. Germline V gene data show CDR1 as MGHRA and CDR2 as YSYEKL. This CDR3 is 13 amino acids long. V was cut by 4 bases and J by 2 bases, with 9 bases left in between. The covered CDR3 bases are TGCGCCAGCAGCCCCTACCTAGCCTACGAG. This encodes CASSPYLAYE. The whole CDR3 sequence reads CASSPYLAYEQYF.

Comments on this clone: With the read ending 3 residues before the CDR3 end, the germline J gene is used to fill in that end. This rearrangement joins TRBV30 to TRBJ1-2; D remains unclear. Germline CDR1 is GTSNPN and CDR2 is SVGIG (reference sequence). The CDR3 spans 12 residues. V lost 8 bases, J lost 5 bases, and 15 bases lay in between. CDR3 residues: CARSDSGYGYTF. The part of the CDR3 DNA that was read is TGTGCCCGCTCCGACTCCGGTTATGGC.

As to this clone: The missing CDR3 end, 3 residues past where the read stops, is filled in from the germline J gene. The chain links TRBV24-1 to TRBJ2-5; D might be TRBD1 (6 bases). The CDR3 is 15 residues long. Deletions cut 3 bases from V and 4 bases from J, with 14 bases between. Germline lookup yields CDR1 KGHDR and CDR2 SFDVKD. CDR3 DNA (partial): TGTGCCACCAGTGATCCACGGACAGCCGGAGAGACC. Translating gives CATSDPRTAGET. The CDR3 as a whole reads CATSDPRTAGETQYF.

Comments on this clone: Read coverage stops 3 residues before the CDR3 terminus; the germline J gene supplies the remainder. The chain joins TRBV7-8 to TRBJ2-7; TRBD1 matches at 7 bases. Germline V gene data show CDR1 as SGHVS and CDR2 as FQNEAQ. With 5 bases clipped from V and 1 base from J, the junction kept 8 bases outside the gene matches. The CDR3 extends over 15 amino acids. The CDR3 DNA, read in part, is TGTGCCAGCAGCGCTAGACAGGGACCGTCCTACGAG. It is translated as CASSARQGPSYE. The complete CDR3 reads CASSARQGPSYEQYF.

Turning to this clone: The CDR3 end lies 3 residues beyond the end of the read and is filled in from the germline J gene. The J gene is TRBJ2-5, the V gene TRBV19, with D possibly TRBD1 on 5 matching bases. The CDR3 sequence is 18 residues long. Looked up from germline, CDR1 is LNHDA and CDR2 is SQIVND (reference sequence). Trimming took 5 bases from V and 7 from J, leaving 29 bases between them. The CDR3 here is CASSSLPRQSKGLGTQYF. The CDR3 bases that were read are TGTGCCAGTAGTTCCCTCCCTCGACAGTCCAAGGGCTTGGGGACC.

In the case of this clone: Read data end 3 residues before the CDR3 end; the end is taken from the germline J gene. The rearrangement links TRBV18 to TRBJ1-1, with 7 bases identical to TRBD1. V was pared by 6 bases and J by 1 base, with 5 bases of the junction left unmatched. This CDR3 spans 14 amino acids. Germline assignment: CDR1 KGHSH and CDR2 LQKENI. The CDR3 spells CASSPTGSNTEAFF. The sequenced part of the CDR3 DNA is TGTGCCAGCTCCCCGACAGGGTCGAACACTGAA.

To note about this clone: Coverage ceases 3 residues before the CDR3 finishes, and the germline J gene fills in the end. This chain uses TRBV20-1 with TRBJ1-1; D unresolved. The V end was cut by 5 bases, the J end by 2 bases, with 9 bases between. CDR3 length: 12 amino acids. CDR1 and CDR2 (germline): DFQATT, SNEGSKA (reference sequence). CDR3 amino acids: CSASGGNTEAFF. CDR3 DNA (partial): TGCAGTGCTTCAGGAGGTAACACTGAA.

Details on this clone: The read finishes 3 residues shy of the CDR3 end, and the germline J gene is used to complete it. V usage is TRBV2 and J usage is TRBJ1-5; TRBD1 might be the D (6 bases). V was trimmed by 0 bases and J by 5 bases, leaving 14 bases between them. The length of the CDR3 is 16 residues. Germline V gene data show CDR1 as SNHLY and CDR2 as FYNNEI. The sequenced part of the CDR3 DNA is TGTGCCAGCAGTGAAGCCTTACAGGGTATCCATCAGCCC. Translation gives CASSEALQGIHQP. From start to end, the CDR3 is CASSEALQGIHQPQHF.